This note documents a single T cell receptor (beta chain) sequence. Its antigen is unidentified. The CDR3 extends over 14 amino acids. The junction had 2 bases not matched to a gene; V was cut back by 4 bases and J by 9 bases. Germline V gene sequence: CDR1 SGHRS, CDR2 YFSETQ. This specimen comes from a study of T cell responses to AZD1222 COVID-19 vaccine. Across the study: Investigators merged groups given second doses at roughly 4 or roughly 12 weeks.

Measured with immunoSEQ multiplex PCR; TCRdb has only the in-frame clones, and not every one. Counted here are 100,000 to 150,000 clones, around 87% occurring once; the ten biggest clones make up 8.5% to 12%. General study findings and limits: Seropositive status at baseline applied to only a handful of AZD1222 recipients. Across spike, vaccine-associated CD4 TCRs were found, dominant at 160-218 and 743-854. Nearly half of spike-specific TCRs reportedly go after variant regions that carry no mutations.

This chain uses TRBV5-1 with TRBJ1-6; 12 bases are shared with TRBD1. The TCR originated in an adult in good health. Sequenced here: peripheral blood, sampled on day 0 of AZD1222 vaccination. In DNA form, the CDR3 reads TGCGCCAGCAGCGTGGGACAGGGGGCTTCACCCCTCCACTTT. It specifies CASSVGQGASPLHF.